This T cell receptor beta chain was sequenced in a study of blood T cells in healthy people across ages. Study as a whole: Template switching caught about one barcoded beta molecule for each two T cells.

Findings and caveats of the study: Among long-lived donors, naive CD4+ cells were more numerous and diversity higher than in aged donors.

This clonotype has just a few counts. What it binds is unknown. Healthy Caucasians from Russia aged about 6 to 90 served as donors. With each sample, at least 5 micrograms of total RNA were extracted. A second PCR of 7 to 11 cycles used a sample-barcoded 5' primer and a J-beta primer mix. TCRdb used MiXCR to reprocess the 5' RACE reads, holding one entry per CDR3 protein. This sample has hundreds of thousands of distinct CDR3 sequences, with roughly 21% found just once. This clonotype was obtained from a man aged 70-80 years in good health. Sequencing was performed on blood.

DNA for the CDR3: TGTGCCAGCTCACCACCGTTAAGACAGCAAGAGACCCAGTACTTC. Its protein is CASSPPLRQQETQYF. The rearrangement uses TRBV18 and TRBJ2-5, with D possibly TRBD1 on 5 matching bases. Trimming left V 0 bases short and J 2 bases short, with 10 bases between. The CDR3 is 15 residues long. Germline V lookup: CDR1 KGHSH, CDR2 LQKENI.